This T cell receptor (beta chain) was found in a study of CD8 T cells in Susac syndrome. Findings of the study overall: The TCR sequencing and HLA analysis in the study involved a relatively small number of individuals, as the study acknowledged.

As to this clonotype: The antigen is undetermined.

RNA amounts of roughly 0.45 to 1 ug underwent reverse transcription with random hexamers. TCR beta CDR3 was amplified by immunoSEQ multiplex PCR. This amplification extended across 54 Vbeta and 13 Jbeta segments. TCRdb reprocessed the immunoSEQ multiplex PCR reads via MiXCR and lists one record per CDR3 protein. The table shows some 200,000 distinct CDR3 sequences, with 90% to 95% occurring only once. The CDR3 has 13 residues. CDR1 is SEHNR and CDR2 is FQNEAQ in the germline V gene (reference sequence). V dropped 5 bases and J dropped 8 bases, with 13 bases sitting between them. Peripheral blood CD8+ and CD4+ T cells were profiled by TCR beta sequencing. CD8+ and CD4+ T cells were negatively isolated; TEMRA cells were FACS-enriched.

The chain is built from TRBV7-9 and TRBJ2-1, with D maybe TRBD2 (7 bases). The sample taken for sequencing was CD4+ T cells from PBMCs. This receptor was obtained from a human donor with multiple sclerosis. CDR3 region: CASSARGGDEQFF. Written as DNA, the CDR3 is TGTGCCAGCAGCGCACGAGGGGGGGATGAGCAGTTCTTC. Full variable domain (outside the CDR3, taken from reference TRBV7-9 and TRBJ2-1): DTGVSQNPRHKITKRGQNVTFRCDPISEHNRLYWYRQTLGQGPEFLTYFQNEAQLEKSRLLSDRFSAERPKGSFSTLEIQRTEQGDSAMYLCASSARGGDEQFFGPGTRLTVL.